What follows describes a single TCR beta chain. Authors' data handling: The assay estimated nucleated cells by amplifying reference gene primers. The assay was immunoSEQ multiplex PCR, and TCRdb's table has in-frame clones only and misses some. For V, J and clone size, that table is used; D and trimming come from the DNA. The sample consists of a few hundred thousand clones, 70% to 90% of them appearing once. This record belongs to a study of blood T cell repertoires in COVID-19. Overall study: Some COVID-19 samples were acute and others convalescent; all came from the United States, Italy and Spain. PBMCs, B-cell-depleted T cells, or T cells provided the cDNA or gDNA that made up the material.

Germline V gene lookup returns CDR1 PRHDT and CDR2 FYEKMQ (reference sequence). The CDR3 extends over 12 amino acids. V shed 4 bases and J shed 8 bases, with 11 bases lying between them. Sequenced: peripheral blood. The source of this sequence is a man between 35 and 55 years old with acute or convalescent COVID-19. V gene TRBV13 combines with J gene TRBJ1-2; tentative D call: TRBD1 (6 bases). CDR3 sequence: CASSSQGKGYTF. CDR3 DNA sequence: TGTGCCAGCAGCTCCCAGGGGAAGGGCTACACCTTC.